The T cell receptor (beta chain) under discussion was sequenced for a study of human T cells and chemical hapten exposure. General observations from the study: Expanded TCRs formed significantly more large CDR3 similarity clusters than controls.

Germline assignment: CDR1 SGHRS and CDR2 YFSETQ. With V trimmed by 4 bases and J by 1 base, 2 bases remained unmatched. CDR3 length: 14 amino acids. A note on this clonotype: Its target is unknown.

Described time point: pre-sensitization, week 0. Treatment here: therapeutic diphenylcyclopropenone sensitization with weekly scalp DPC. Every patch test was put on after a blood sample was taken. Each CDR3 protein is one row after TCRdb ran MiXCR on the RACE reads. The repertoire consists of about 110,000 distinct CDR3 sequences, with approximately 12% occurring once and the leading ten covering roughly 1.6%. This chain uses TRBV5-1 with TRBJ2-3; 8 bases map to TRBD2. Sequencing was performed on whole blood, taken in connection with sensitization to the hapten diphenylcyclopropenone (DPC). The sequence derives from a woman aged 45-59 years with alopecia areata. Some clones in this sample may be carry-over from other donors' samples. The CDR3 DNA is TGCGCCAGCAGCCATAGCGGGGGCACAGATACGCAGTATTTT. Its protein is CASSHSGGTDTQYF. Supplemented by reference TRBV5-1 and TRBJ2-3, the full variable domain reads KAGVTQTPRYLIKTRGQQVTLSCSPISGHRSVSWYQQTPGQGLQFLFEYFSETQRNKGNFPGRFSGRQFSNSRSEMNVSTLELGDSALYLCASSHSGGTDTQYFGPGTRLTVL.